This TCR beta chain was sequenced during a study of shared clonotypes between healthy human individuals. CDR3 length: 15 amino acids. Germline V gene sequence: CDR1 SGHRS, CDR2 YFSETQ. J gave up 5 bases and V 0 bases, and 7 bases lay outside the gene matches. Clones were sequenced by immunoSEQ multiplex PCR, and TCRdb holds only the in-frame ones, with some missing. The repertoire holds around 300,000 clones, with 87% as singletons. In this sample, this clone turned up many times. Its antigen is unknown. The identical CDR3 is also encoded by other nucleotide sequences in the sample. Study conclusions and caveats: Owing to a small donor count, the genetic and exposure-history diversity represented was limited. Clonotypes shared by all four donors outscored non-shared clonotypes in generation probability.

The rearrangement joins TRBV5-1 to TRBJ2-5, with 7 bases fitting TRBD1. The TCR comes from a man younger than 35 in good health. The sample was memory CD8+ T cells sorted from blood. Subset of the sample: CD45RO+ cells pooled with CCR7-negative TemRA cells. The CDR3 region is CASSLEAGGFETQYF. The CDR3, as DNA: TGCGCCAGCAGCTTGGAGGCAGGGGGTTTTGAGACCCAGTACTTC.